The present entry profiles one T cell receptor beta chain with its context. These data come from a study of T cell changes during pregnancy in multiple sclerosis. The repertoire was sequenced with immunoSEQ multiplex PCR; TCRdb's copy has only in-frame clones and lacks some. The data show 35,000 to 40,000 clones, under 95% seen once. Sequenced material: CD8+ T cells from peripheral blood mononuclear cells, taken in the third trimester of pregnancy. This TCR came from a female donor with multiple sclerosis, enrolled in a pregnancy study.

This chain's CDR3 is CASSLGAEGQTQYF. CDR3 nucleotide sequence: TGTGCCAGCAGTCTAGGTGCGGAGGGCCAGACCCAGTACTTC. The chain has TRBV6-5 and TRBJ2-5, with D possibly matching TRBD2 (6 bases). V dropped 5 bases and J dropped 6 bases, with 16 bases sitting between them. Looked up from germline, CDR1 is MNHEY and CDR2 is SVGAGI. The CDR3 sequence is 14 residues long.